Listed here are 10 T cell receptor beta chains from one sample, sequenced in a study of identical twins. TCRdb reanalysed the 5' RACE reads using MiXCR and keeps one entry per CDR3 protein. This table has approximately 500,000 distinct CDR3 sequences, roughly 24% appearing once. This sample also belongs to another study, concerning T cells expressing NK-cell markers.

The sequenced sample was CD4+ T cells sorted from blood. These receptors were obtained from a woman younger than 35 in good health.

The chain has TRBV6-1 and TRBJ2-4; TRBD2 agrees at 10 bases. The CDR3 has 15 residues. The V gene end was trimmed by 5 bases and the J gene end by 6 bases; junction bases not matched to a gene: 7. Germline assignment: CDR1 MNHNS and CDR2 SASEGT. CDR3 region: CASSPHWTSGNIQYF. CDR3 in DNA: TGTGCCAGCAGTCCCCATTGGACTAGCGGAAACATTCAGTACTTC.

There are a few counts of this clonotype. CDR3 residues: CASREAGTGNTGELFF. Written as DNA, the CDR3 is TGTGCCAGCAGAGAAGCCGGGACGGGGAACACCGGGGAGCTGTTTTTT. The chain links TRBV12-3 or TRBV12-4 to TRBJ2-2; tentatively, D is TRBD1 or TRBD2 (5 bases each). The CDR3 spans 16 residues. Trimming shortened V by 6 bases and J by 1 base, and 15 bases separated the two germline ends.

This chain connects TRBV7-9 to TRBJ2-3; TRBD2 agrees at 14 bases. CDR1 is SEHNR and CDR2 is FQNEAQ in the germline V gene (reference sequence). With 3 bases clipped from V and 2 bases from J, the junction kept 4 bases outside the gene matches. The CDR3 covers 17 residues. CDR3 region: CASSFGLAGGITDTQYF. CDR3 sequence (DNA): TGTGCCAGCAGCTTCGGACTAGCGGGAGGAATCACAGATACGCAGTATTTT.

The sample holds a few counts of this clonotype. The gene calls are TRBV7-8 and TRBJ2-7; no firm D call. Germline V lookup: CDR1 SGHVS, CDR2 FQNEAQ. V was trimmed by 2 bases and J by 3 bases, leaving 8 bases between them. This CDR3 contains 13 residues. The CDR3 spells CASSLTAVYEQYF. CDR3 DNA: TGTGCCAGCAGCTTAACGGCTGTCTACGAGCAGTACTTC.

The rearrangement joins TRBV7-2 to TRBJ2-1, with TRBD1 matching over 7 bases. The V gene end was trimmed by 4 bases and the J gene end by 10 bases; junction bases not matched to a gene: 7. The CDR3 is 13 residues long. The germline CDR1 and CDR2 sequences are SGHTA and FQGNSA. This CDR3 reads CASSSQIQGEQFF. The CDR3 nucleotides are TGTGCCAGCAGCTCCCAGATACAGGGGGAGCAGTTCTTC.

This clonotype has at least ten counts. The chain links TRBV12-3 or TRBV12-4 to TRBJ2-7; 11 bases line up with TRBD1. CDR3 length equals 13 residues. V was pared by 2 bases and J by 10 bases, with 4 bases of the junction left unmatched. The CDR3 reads CASSLWTGGEQYF. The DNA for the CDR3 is TGTGCCAGCAGTTTATGGACAGGGGGCGAACAGTACTTC.

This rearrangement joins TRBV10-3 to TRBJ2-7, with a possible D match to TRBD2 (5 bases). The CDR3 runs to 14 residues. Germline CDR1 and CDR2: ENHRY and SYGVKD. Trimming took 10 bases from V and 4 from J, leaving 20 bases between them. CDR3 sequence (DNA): TGTGCCACCTTGAGCGGTGGAGAGCGATACGAGCAGTACTTC. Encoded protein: CATLSGGERYEQYF.

CDR3 amino acids: CASSLDSRRTDTQYF. CDR3 DNA sequence: TGTGCCAGCAGCTTAGATTCCCGCCGGACAGATACGCAGTATTTT. The V gene is TRBV7-2, the J gene TRBJ2-3; no clear D gene. Per the germline V gene, CDR1 is SGHTA and CDR2 is FQGNSA. The CDR3 contains 15 residues. V dropped 1 base and J dropped 3 bases, with 11 bases sitting between them.

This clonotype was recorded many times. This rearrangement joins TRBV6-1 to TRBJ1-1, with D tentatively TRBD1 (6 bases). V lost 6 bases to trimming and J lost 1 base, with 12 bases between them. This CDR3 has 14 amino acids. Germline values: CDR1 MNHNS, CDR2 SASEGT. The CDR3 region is CASRGPTGNTEAFF. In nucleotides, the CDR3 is TGTGCCAGCAGGGGTCCGACAGGGAACACTGAAGCTTTCTTT.

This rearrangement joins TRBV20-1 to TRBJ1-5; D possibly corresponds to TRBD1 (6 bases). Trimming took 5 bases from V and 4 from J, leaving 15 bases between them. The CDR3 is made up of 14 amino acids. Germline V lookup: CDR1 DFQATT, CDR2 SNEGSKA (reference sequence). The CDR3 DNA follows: TGCAGTGCTCGACCGGGACACTCTAATCAGCCCCAGCATTTT. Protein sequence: CSARPGHSNQPQHF.